The 30 T cell receptor beta chains below come from one sample, sequenced in a study of siplizumab effects on memory and regulatory T cells. The data were produced by immunoSEQ multiplex PCR, yet TCRdb's version contains in-frame clones alone and is incomplete. The profile shows tens of thousands of clones, 96% of them singletons. Sequencing was performed on naive CD4+ T cells sorted from blood. The receptors here all came from a human donor in good health.

V and J are TRBV11-2 and TRBJ2-3; weak D call: TRBD2 (5 bases). The V end was cut by 0 bases, the J end by 0 bases, with 7 bases between. Germline loops: CDR1 SGHAT, CDR2 FQNNGV. The CDR3 spans 15 residues. CDR3 nucleotide sequence: TGTGCCAGCAGCTTAGAGAGGGCAAGCACAGATACGCAGTATTTT. It specifies CASSLERASTDTQYF.

The rearrangement uses TRBV6-6 and TRBJ1-2; D not resolved. Germline V gene lookup returns CDR1 MNHNY and CDR2 SVGAGI (reference sequence). Trimming stripped 5 bases from V and 13 bases from J, with 17 bases between. This CDR3 is 12 amino acids long. Here the CDR3 DNA reads TGTGCCAGCAGTAACCCGGACGGGCCCCGCACCTTC. Translation gives CASSNPDGPRTF.

The chain combines TRBV5-1 with TRBJ1-1, with a weak D call TRBD1 (6 bases). The V end was cut by 7 bases, the J end by 2 bases, with 15 bases between. Germline values: CDR1 SGHRS, CDR2 YFSETQ. The CDR3 runs to 14 residues. CDR3 in amino acids: CASGYRDSNTEAFF. The DNA of the CDR3 is TGCGCCAGCGGATACAGGGATTCAAACACTGAAGCTTTCTTT.

This chain joins TRBV6-5 and TRBJ2-1; 8 bases match TRBD2. V was clipped by 5 bases and J by 5 bases; unmatched bases: 8. The germline CDR1 and CDR2 sequences are MNHEY and SVGAGI. The CDR3 is 15 amino acids. CDR3 nucleotide sequence: TGTGCCAGCAGTCCCCGCGCGGGGGGTCACAATGAGCAGTTCTTC. Protein sequence: CASSPRAGGHNEQFF.

V usage is TRBV6-6 and J usage is TRBJ2-5, with 9 bases matching TRBD2. The J call could be wrong; TRBJ2-7 is a better fit for the DNA end. Germline V gene sequence: CDR1 MNHNY, CDR2 SVGAGI (reference sequence). The CDR3 loop spans 15 amino acids. CDR3 DNA sequence: TGTGCCAGCAGTTACTCAAGCGGGGGGACCTACGAGCAGTACTTC. It codes for CASSYSSGGTYEQYF.

The chain links TRBV5-1 to TRBJ2-2, with D unclear. This CDR3 is built from 14 residues. V lost 0 bases to trimming and J lost 3 bases, with 6 bases between them. From germline, CDR1 is SGHRS and CDR2 YFSETQ. The CDR3 here is CASSLEGYTGELFF. CDR3 in DNA: TGCGCCAGCAGCTTGGAAGGGTACACCGGGGAGCTGTTTTTT. Drawing the rest from reference TRBV5-1 and TRBJ2-2, the complete variable domain is KAGVTQTPRYLIKTRGQQVTLSCSPISGHRSVSWYQQTPGQGLQFLFEYFSETQRNKGNFPGRFSGRQFSNSRSEMNVSTLELGDSALYLCASSLEGYTGELFFGEGSRLTVL.

V and J are TRBV6-5 and TRBJ1-6, with a weak D call TRBD1 (5 bases). This CDR3 has 15 residues. CDR1 MNHEY and CDR2 SVGAGI come from the germline V gene. Deletions cut 5 bases from V and 9 bases from J, with 17 bases between. The CDR3 sequence is CASSPHGALGSPLHF. The CDR3 DNA sequence: TGTGCCAGCAGTCCCCATGGGGCTCTCGGTTCACCCCTCCACTTT.

The chain joins TRBV4-1 to TRBJ2-3; TRBD2 aligns across 7 bases. Per germline, CDR1 MGHRA and CDR2 YSYEKL. V lost 8 bases and J lost 3; bases outside the gene matches: 8. CDR3 length: 14 residues. CDR3 DNA: TGCGCCAGCCGGACGGGGGGAAATACAGATACGCAGTATTTT. Protein product: CASRTGGNTDTQYF.

The chain joins TRBV5-6 to TRBJ2-4, with unresolved D. Looked up from germline, CDR1 is SGHDT and CDR2 is YYEEEE. The CDR3 covers 15 residues. Trimming took off 3 bases at V and 4 bases at J, with 14 bases between the two ends. The CDR3 region has the DNA TGTGCCAGCAGCTCGGACGTCCGTCAAAAAAACATTCAGTACTTC. Protein sequence: CASSSDVRQKNIQYF.

The chain has TRBV20-1 and TRBJ1-2, with 7 bases aligning to TRBD1. Trimming at V came to 4 bases and at J to 6 bases, leaving 2 bases not matched to a gene. Germline-derived CDR1 and CDR2 are DFQATT and SNEGSKA (reference sequence). CDR3 size: 11 residues. CDR3 in amino acids: CSANRGDGYTF. Written as DNA, the CDR3 is TGCAGTGCTAACAGGGGCGATGGCTACACCTTC.

J is TRBJ1-1 and V is TRBV5-1; tentative D call: TRBD1 (5 bases). From germline, CDR1 is SGHRS and CDR2 YFSETQ. This CDR3 comprises 15 residues. V was pared by 2 bases and J by 1 base, with 12 bases between. The CDR3 sequence: CASSLSDTPNTEAFF. The DNA of the CDR3 is TGCGCCAGCAGCTTATCGGACACGCCGAACACTGAAGCTTTCTTT.

This chain uses TRBV7-2 with TRBJ1-6; D might be TRBD1 (6 bases). V was cut by 3 bases and J by 6 bases, with 9 bases left in between. The CDR3 is 14 amino acids. Germline V gives CDR1 SGHTA, CDR2 FQGNSA. The CDR3 reads CASSFGQLNSPLHF. The CDR3 DNA follows: TGTGCCAGCAGCTTTGGACAGCTTAATTCACCCCTCCACTTT.

This clone was seen a few times. The chain recombines TRBV6-5 with TRBJ1-6, with D perhaps matching TRBD1 (5 bases). CDR3 length equals 11 residues. Trimming removed 10 bases from V and 7 bases from J, with 8 bases in between. Looked up from germline, CDR1 is MNHEY and CDR2 is SVGAGI. The CDR3 loop is CAKRGNSPLHF. The CDR3, as DNA: TGTGCCAAGAGGGGAAATTCACCCCTCCACTTT.

The V call is TRBV10-3, the J call TRBJ1-4; possible D gene TRBD1, 6 bases. The length of the CDR3 is 13 residues. V lost 10 bases to trimming and J lost 7 bases, with 16 bases between them. Germline CDR1 ENHRY, CDR2 SYGVKD. CDR3 nucleotides: TGTGCCACAGGGGCGGGGGCGGGTGAAAAACTGTTTTTT. This translates into CATGAGAGEKLFF.

This sequence joins TRBV29-1 and TRBJ1-4; D call uncertain. Looked up from germline, CDR1 is SQVTM and CDR2 is ANQGSEA. The CDR3 sequence is 16 residues long. The CDR3 region has the DNA TGCAACCTCCCCTATCAGACGGGTGCAACTAATGAAAAACTGTTTTTT. As protein: CNLPYQTGATNEKLFF.

This clone was detected once. This rearrangement joins TRBV5-1 to TRBJ2-5; D might be TRBD1 (5 bases). In germline, CDR1 is SGHRS, CDR2 YFSETQ. This CDR3 is 15 amino acids long. Trimming left V 4 bases short and J 1 base short, with 14 bases between. CDR3 in DNA: TGCGCCAGCAGCCCCCAAGGGGCAGCCCAAGAGACCCAGTACTTC. Amino acid sequence: CASSPQGAAQETQYF.

V gene TRBV5-1 combines with J gene TRBJ2-1; TRBD2 might be the D (6 bases). Germline CDR1 reads SGHRS; CDR2 reads YFSETQ. Deletions cut 0 bases from V and 10 bases from J, with 20 bases between. This CDR3 is built from 16 residues. The CDR3 DNA reads TGCGCCAGCAGCTTGGTTCCTGGGGGAGGTCTGGTGGAGCAGTTCTTC. Protein: CASSLVPGGGLVEQFF.

This chain connects TRBV4-3 to TRBJ2-1; TRBD2 agrees at 8 bases. Losses at the gene ends were 1 base for V and 7 bases for J; bases not matched to a gene: 6. Per germline, CDR1 LGHNA and CDR2 YSLEER. The CDR3 has 15 residues. The CDR3 sequence is CASSQAGGPGNEQFF. The CDR3 DNA reads TGCGCCAGCAGCCAAGCGGGGGGGCCTGGGAATGAGCAGTTCTTC.

This chain's CDR3 is CASSGTGIRDSSPSSSGNTIYF. CDR3 nucleotides: TGTGCCAGCAGCGGGACGGGAATTCGGGACAGCTCGCCCAGCTCCTCTGGAAACACCATATATTTT. V is TRBV28 and J is TRBJ1-3; TRBD1 matches at 7 bases. J lost 0 bases, V lost 6 bases, and 26 bases had no gene match. CDR1 and CDR2 (germline): MDHEN, SYDVKM. The CDR3 length is 22 residues.

The V call is TRBV7-3, the J call TRBJ2-1; TRBD2 matches 15 bases. The V and J ends lost 5 bases and 7 bases, in that order; junction bases with no gene match: 6. The germline gives CDR1 SGHTA, CDR2 FQGTGA. The CDR3 is 16 residues long. The CDR3 nucleotides read TGTGCCAGCAGCCCGAGGACTAGCGGGGGGGTAAATGAGCAGTTCTTC. It is translated as CASSPRTSGGVNEQFF.

The chain uses TRBV19 and TRBJ2-7; tentative D call: TRBD2 (6 bases). Germline CDR1 and CDR2: LNHDA and SQIVND (reference sequence). The length of the CDR3 is 13 residues. The V end lost 7 bases, the J end lost 4 bases, and 14 bases lay between the germline ends. CDR3 loop: CASTPEGRYEQYF. CDR3 bases: TGTGCCAGTACCCCGGAGGGGAGGTACGAGCAGTACTTC. The whole variable domain, filled in from reference TRBV19 and TRBJ2-7, reads DGGITQSPKYLFRKEGQNVTLSCEQNLNHDAMYWYRQDPGQGLRLIYYSQIVNDFQKGDIAEGYSVSREKKESFPLTVTSAQKNPTAFYLCASTPEGRYEQYFGPGTRLTVT.

CDR3 residues: CASSAQNADTQYF. CDR3 coding DNA: TGTGCCAGCTCAGCCCAGAACGCAGATACGCAGTATTTT. This chain joins TRBV18 and TRBJ2-3; D remains unclear. Looked up from germline, CDR1 is KGHSH and CDR2 is LQKENI. V was trimmed by 5 bases and J by 4 bases, leaving 10 bases between them. The CDR3 is 13 residues long.

The CDR3 loop reads CATSRRARLAGTTDTQYF. CDR3 nucleotide sequence: TGTGCCACCAGCAGACGAGCCCGACTAGCGGGGACAACAGATACGCAGTATTTT. The rearrangement links TRBV15 to TRBJ2-3, with TRBD2 matching over 11 bases. The V segment lost 2 bases and the J segment 3 bases; nucleotides outside the gene matches: 10. In germline, CDR1 is LNHNV, CDR2 YYDKDF (reference sequence). The CDR3 is made up of 18 amino acids.

CDR3 protein: CVRSLAGQGAANYGYTF. CDR3 DNA sequence: TGTGTCAGAAGCTTAGCGGGACAGGGAGCGGCGAACTATGGCTACACCTTC. The V call is TRBV7-5, the J call TRBJ1-2; the table's D call, TRBD1, has no DNA check behind it. TRBV7-5 is a pseudogene segment. The CDR3 totals 17 residues.

The CDR3 loop reads CASSLGPPGTSGTTDTQYF. The CDR3 bases are TGTGCCAGCAGCTTGGGACCCCCCGGGACTAGCGGGACCACAGATACGCAGTATTTT. This chain connects TRBV5-4 to TRBJ2-3; 13 positions match TRBD2. V lost 0 bases, J lost 2 bases, and 9 bases stayed unmatched. The germline V gene has CDR1 SGHNT and CDR2 YYREEE (reference sequence). The CDR3 contains 19 residues.

The chain uses TRBV15 and TRBJ2-6; D ambiguous. This CDR3 comprises 14 residues. The V end was cut by 5 bases, the J end by 0 bases, with 5 bases between. Per germline, CDR1 LNHNV and CDR2 YYDKDF (reference sequence). In DNA, the CDR3 is TGTGCCACCAGCCCAAGCTCTGGGGCCAACGTCCTGACTTTC. Translated: CATSPSSGANVLTF.

This chain connects TRBV27 to TRBJ2-7, with TRBD2 as a possible D gene (5 bases). CDR1 and CDR2 from the germline V gene are MNHEY and SMNVEV (reference sequence). V lost 5 bases and J 5 bases, leaving 16 bases between the germline ends. This CDR3 region has 14 residues. CDR3 nucleotide sequence: TGTGCCAGCAGTCTCGCGGGTTACGCCAACGAGCAGTACTTC. Amino acid sequence: CASSLAGYANEQYF.

The V call is TRBV6-1, the J call TRBJ1-5; D perhaps matches TRBD1 (5 bases). Germline CDR1 MNHNS, CDR2 SASEGT. Trimming took off 3 bases at V and 9 bases at J, with 12 bases between the two ends. CDR3 length: 13 residues. CDR3 amino acids: CASSEFGDRPQHF. The CDR3 coding sequence is TGTGCCAGCAGTGAGTTTGGGGACCGGCCCCAGCATTTT.

The V gene is TRBV6-4, the J gene TRBJ2-1; TRBD2 might be the D (6 bases). Trimming cost V 6 bases and J 6 bases, with 12 bases left between them. The V gene's germline CDR1 is MRHNA and CDR2 SNTAGT. The CDR3 runs to 13 residues. The CDR3 nucleotides read TGTGCCAGCAGCCCCGGGGGAATCAATGAGCAGTTCTTC. Its protein is CASSPGGINEQFF.

The chain uses TRBV5-1 and TRBJ1-2; 7 nucleotides align to TRBD1. The V gene end was trimmed by 4 bases and the J gene end by 3 bases; junction bases not matched to a gene: 6. Per the germline V gene, CDR1 is SGHRS and CDR2 is YFSETQ. This CDR3 region has 14 residues. The CDR3 loop reads CASSPGTDYYGYTF. Here the CDR3 DNA reads TGCGCCAGCAGCCCCGGGACAGACTACTATGGCTACACCTTC.